This T cell receptor (beta chain) derives from a study of blood T cell repertoires in COVID-19 (dated by TCRdb to about 2020). A note on the overall study: Samples covering the acute and convalescent phases of COVID-19 were provided by collaborators in the United States, Italy and Spain. The material from the prospective study consisted of cDNA or gDNA derived from T cells, B-cell-depleted T cells, or PBMCs. Deeply sampled blood TCRbeta repertoires from subjects exposed to, actively infected with, or recovered from COVID-19 were included in the dataset. The repertoires were made available in a free public database intended to serve as a resource for research on the immune response to SARS-CoV-2. Samples came from the ongoing ImmuneRACE study (first 160 participants) plus 1,254 subjects from 6 global collaborators. Sample metadata almost always included a de-identified subject ID, COVID-19 status, age in years and sex. Where available, HLA class I and class II types were taken from metadata supplied by the sample provider and were not determined by assay-based typing.

Concerning this clone itself: Its antigen is unknown. No base qualities exist here, and no much larger clone lies one base off it.

Enrolling through a virtual design, the prospective study's participants ranged in age from roughly 18 to 100 years and lived across more than 20 United States geographic areas. Cohort assignment in the prospective study relied on participant-reported clinical history from a screening survey and a study questionnaire. Recovered participants in ImmuneRACE Cohort 3 were defined as having two consecutive negative NP/OP PCR tests, clearance from a healthcare professional, or resolution of symptoms. In the prospective study, whole blood, serum and a nasopharyngeal or oropharyngeal swab were collected from each participant by mobile phlebotomists. Participants in the prospective study had the option to provide additional blood draws and questionnaires over a roughly two-month period. Prospective study blood samples were shipped either frozen or at room temperature before DNA extraction. CDR1 SGHRS and CDR2 YFSETQ are derived from the germline V gene. There are 20 amino acids in the CDR3, from cysteine to phenylalanine inclusive. The only DNA kept is the CDR3, 60 bases in frame from the first base. The germline ends are 30 bases apart after V is trimmed by 1 base and J by 10 bases.

The immunoSEQ Assay, a bias-controlled multiplex PCR, was used to amplify TCRbeta CDR3 regions from genomic DNA. The published analysis was carried out like this. Within the assay, amplification of reference gene primers was used to estimate how many nucleated cells each sample contained. To quantify the absolute abundance of each unique TCRbeta CDR3 rearrangement, sequence reads were collapsed and filtered. For each sample, productive Simpson clonality was calculated as the square root of Simpson's diversity index over productive rearrangements. Entries here come from immuneACCESS through TCRdb and include only in-frame sequences with V and J called. Some clones fail to appear in such tables; in the studies checked, an unresolved V gene covers under half of the shortfall, and the cause of the remainder is unknown. V, J and clone size were drawn from that table, and D and trimming were deduced from the DNA. This sample has about 390,000 clones in its table, and around nine tenths of those were observed once. The ten largest clones capture approximately 9.3% of the sample.

On the study overall, not on this receptor specifically: How much clinical and demographic metadata was included differed by source and by participant, and the metadata was provided uncurated.

This receptor was identified in a woman aged 45-65 years who had recovered from COVID-19. Sample: PBMCs or T cells enriched from blood (not recorded which). This chain is built from TRBV5-1 and TRBJ1-6; TRBD1 is possibly the D segment (6 matching bases). This receptor has the CDR3 CASSLRMTVDSGRRESPLHF. The bases read TGCGCCAGCAGCTTGAGAATGACCGTGGACAGTGGACGCAGGGAGTCACCCCTCCACTTT.